The next 30 T cell receptor beta chains were all read from a single sample in a study of T cell responses to AZD1222 COVID-19 vaccine. Here immunoSEQ multiplex PCR was the method, and the copy in TCRdb shows in-frame clones only, minus some. The sample holds 90,000 to 120,000 clones; roughly nine tenths are singletons and the top ten take roughly 3.2%. Sequences were derived from peripheral blood, sampled on day 0 of MenACWY control vaccination. These receptors were taken from an adult in good health.

The CDR3: CASSPSRSSYNSPLHF. As DNA, the CDR3 is TGTGCCAGCAGTCCCTCCAGGAGCTCCTATAATTCACCCCTCCACTTT. The chain recombines TRBV27 with TRBJ1-6; D gene unclear. The CDR3 length is 16 residues. V lost 5 bases, J lost 0 bases, and 11 bases lay in between. Germline CDR1 MNHEY, CDR2 SMNVEV (reference sequence).

V is TRBV7-8 and J is TRBJ2-1; possibly TRBD2 for D (5 bases). The CDR3 sequence is 13 residues long. Germline CDR1 reads SGHVS; CDR2 reads FQNEAQ. The germline V and J ends were trimmed by 3 bases and 4 bases, with 7 bases remaining between them. In DNA, the CDR3 is TGTGCCAGCAGCTTCTCGGGGTACAATGAGCAGTTCTTC. Translating it yields CASSFSGYNEQFF.

With respect to this clone: The same CDR3 arises from other DNA sequences in this sample as well. This chain links TRBV7-2 with TRBJ2-7; D is uncertain. The CDR3 length is 13 residues. Between the trimmed V and J ends, which lost 3 bases and 1 base, there was a span of 7 bases. Germline CDR1 SGHTA, CDR2 FQGNSA. The CDR3 protein is CASSFARSYEQYF. The CDR3 DNA follows: TGTGCCAGCAGCTTTGCCAGGTCCTACGAGCAGTACTTC.

This clone was detected only a few times. The chain carries TRBV11-3 and TRBJ1-2; TRBD1 might be the D (5 bases). Trimming took off 8 bases at V and 4 bases at J, with 17 bases between the two ends. This CDR3 is built from 14 residues. The germline V gene has CDR1 SGHNT and CDR2 YENEEA. The CDR3 DNA sequence: TGTGCCAGCCTCGAGCCGGGACCGAGCTATGGCTACACCTTC. Encoded protein: CASLEPGPSYGYTF.

The DNA for the CDR3 is TGTGCCAGTAGTTTCCCCTCCGGGACTTCCTCCTACGAGCAGTACTTC. It translates to CASSFPSGTSSYEQYF. The chain combines TRBV19 with TRBJ2-7; a weak D match, TRBD2 (6 bases). With 5 bases removed from V and 0 bases from J, the gap between germline ends came to 17 bases. The germline V gene has CDR1 LNHDA and CDR2 SQIVND (reference sequence). The CDR3 has 16 residues.

The chain couples TRBV19 to TRBJ1-5; D is undetermined. This CDR3 spans 13 amino acids. V was cut by 5 bases and J by 5 bases, with 10 bases left in between. CDR1 is LNHDA and CDR2 is SQIVND in the germline V gene (reference sequence). CDR3 amino acids: CASSPADHQPQHF. The DNA for the CDR3 is TGTGCCAGTAGTCCGGCAGACCATCAGCCCCAGCATTTT.

In this sample, this clone turned up once. The genes are TRBV19 and TRBJ2-7, with 7 nucleotides matching TRBD1. V lost 2 bases and J lost 6; bases outside the gene matches: 1. In germline, CDR1 is LNHDA, CDR2 SQIVND (reference sequence). This CDR3 has 12 residues. The CDR3 reads CASSISGGEQYF. The CDR3 DNA reads TGTGCCAGTAGTATATCAGGGGGCGAGCAGTACTTC. Combining the CDR3 with reference TRBV19 and TRBJ2-7 gives the whole variable domain DGGITQSPKYLFRKEGQNVTLSCEQNLNHDAMYWYRQDPGQGLRLIYYSQIVNDFQKGDIAEGYSVSREKKESFPLTVTSAQKNPTAFYLCASSISGGEQYFGPGTRLTVT.

The chain couples TRBV29-1 to TRBJ2-7; perhaps TRBD2 as D (6 bases). CDR3 length: 14 amino acids. Germline V CDR1 and CDR2: SQVTM, ANQGSEA. V was pared by 4 bases and J by 0 bases, with 13 bases between. CDR3 amino acids: CSVGEDRGSYEQYF. The CDR3 nucleotides read TGCAGCGTTGGGGAGGATAGGGGCTCCTACGAGCAGTACTTC.

The CDR3 spells CASSLDLSNYGYTF. CDR3 coding DNA: TGTGCCAGCAGCTTAGATTTATCAAACTATGGCTACACCTTC. This chain uses TRBV11-2 with TRBJ1-2; D gene uncertain. Germline V gene sequence: CDR1 SGHAT, CDR2 FQNNGV. The ends were cut back, 0 bases at V and 2 bases at J, with 7 bases in the middle. CDR3 length: 14 amino acids.

The V gene is TRBV3-1 (or the pseudogene TRBV3-2), the J gene TRBJ2-5, with D possibly being TRBD1 or TRBD2 (5 bases each). The V gene lost 4 bases and the J gene lost 4 bases, with 10 bases spanning the gap. In germline, CDR1 is LGHDT, CDR2 YNNKEL (reference sequence). The CDR3 loop spans 13 amino acids. This CDR3 reads CASSPWGRETQYF. For the CDR3, the DNA is TGTGCCAGCAGCCCTTGGGGGAGAGAGACCCAGTACTTC.

This clone was seen just once. The chain is built from TRBV5-4 and TRBJ2-2; weak D call: TRBD2 (5 bases). With 4 bases removed from V and 4 bases from J, the gap between germline ends came to 5 bases. The CDR3 totals 12 residues. Germline CDR1 reads SGHNT; CDR2 reads YYREEE (reference sequence). The CDR3 spells CASSAGTGELFF. In nucleotides, the CDR3 is TGTGCCAGCAGCGCGGGCACCGGGGAGCTGTTTTTT.

This clone was seen more than once but under ten times. The chain is built from TRBV29-1 and TRBJ2-5, with a tentative D call TRBD1 (5 bases). The V end lost 4 bases, the J end lost 5 bases, and 14 bases lay between the germline ends. Germline lookup yields CDR1 SQVTM and CDR2 ANQGSEA. This CDR3 has 13 residues. CDR3 nucleotides: TGCAGCGTTGGGGCAGGGTTTGTGGAGACCCAGTACTTC. It encodes CSVGAGFVETQYF.

The V call is TRBV12-3 or TRBV12-4, the J call TRBJ2-3, with D possibly matching TRBD1 (5 bases). This CDR3 comprises 13 residues. V shed 3 bases and J shed 4 bases, with 8 bases lying between them. CDR3 DNA sequence: TGTGCCAGCAGTTTGGGGCGCCCAGATACGCAGTATTTT. Its translation is CASSLGRPDTQYF.

CDR3 residues: CAWSVIDASGYGYTF. The CDR3 region has the DNA TGTGCCTGGAGCGTAATTGACGCCAGCGGCTATGGCTACACCTTC. The V call is TRBV30, the J call TRBJ1-2; no firm D call. Trimming shortened V by 3 bases and J by 4 bases, and 18 bases separated the two germline ends. CDR1 is GTSNPN, CDR2 SVGIG, per germline (reference sequence). This CDR3 contains 15 residues.

J is TRBJ2-5 and V is TRBV3-1 (or the pseudogene TRBV3-2); D is possibly TRBD1 or TRBD2 (6 bases each). The CDR3 consists of 16 residues. Trimming cost V 8 bases and J 0 bases, with 19 bases left between them. CDR1 and CDR2 from the germline V gene are LGHDT and YNNKEL (reference sequence). The CDR3 region has the DNA TGTGCCAGCCTCCGGGCTGGGGGGCGGGACCAAGAGACCCAGTACTTC. Translation gives CASLRAGGRDQETQYF.

The J gene is TRBJ1-1, the V gene TRBV9; TRBD1 matches 7 bases. V shed 0 bases and J 1 base; nucleotides not matched to a gene: 6. This CDR3 spans 16 amino acids. CDR1 and CDR2 (germline): SGDLS, YYNGEE. CDR3 protein: CASSVGGGDRNTEAFF. The CDR3 bases are TGTGCCAGCAGCGTAGGCGGAGGGGACAGGAACACTGAAGCTTTCTTT.

This chain uses TRBV7-9 with TRBJ1-3, with D maybe TRBD1 (5 bases). The V end lost 5 bases, the J end lost 4 bases, and 15 bases lay between the germline ends. Germline V gene data show CDR1 as SEHNR and CDR2 as FQNEAQ (reference sequence). This CDR3 contains 15 residues. Here the CDR3 DNA reads TGTGCCAGCAGCCCCGTCCGGGACGGAGGAAACACCATATATTTT. It yields the protein CASSPVRDGGNTIYF.

CDR3 nucleotides: TGTGCCAGCAGCTTAGTGTCCTACGAGCAGTACTTC. It is translated as CASSLVSYEQYF. J is TRBJ2-7 and V is TRBV7-2, with D unclear. Trimming shortened V by 1 base and J by 1 base, and 2 bases separated the two germline ends. CDR1 SGHTA and CDR2 FQGNSA come from the germline V gene. This CDR3 comprises 12 residues.

The rearrangement joins TRBV27 to TRBJ1-2, with 11 bases that match TRBD1. The CDR3 extends over 15 amino acids. Looked up from germline, CDR1 is MNHEY and CDR2 is SMNVEV (reference sequence). J lost 4 bases, V lost 5 bases, and 6 bases had no gene match. CDR3 region: CASSPIGQGAYGYTF. The CDR3 DNA is TGTGCCAGCAGTCCTATTGGACAGGGGGCCTATGGCTACACCTTC.

This clone was recorded only once. This chain links TRBV28 with TRBJ1-1, with D unresolved. The CDR3 sequence is 13 residues long. Trimming pared 7 bases from V and 2 bases from J, leaving 11 bases between. Germline values: CDR1 MDHEN, CDR2 SYDVKM. CDR3 bases: TGTGCCAGCACCTCGGAAGGCAACACTGAAGCTTTCTTT. It is translated as CASTSEGNTEAFF.

This chain links TRBV7-9 with TRBJ1-2; D gene ambiguous. Deletions cut 2 bases from V and 4 bases from J, with 11 bases between. The CDR3 totals 14 residues. Germline CDR1 is SEHNR and CDR2 is FQNEAQ (reference sequence). CDR3 bases: TGTGCCAGCAGCTTAAACTCAGGACTCTATGGCTACACCTTC. It codes for CASSLNSGLYGYTF.

J is TRBJ1-2 and V is TRBV7-3, with 8 bases that match TRBD1. V gave up 1 base and J gave up 8 bases; unmatched junction bases: 6. The CDR3 contains 14 residues. The germline CDR1 and CDR2 sequences are SGHTA and FQGTGA. The CDR3: CASSLSDRGGGYTF. The CDR3 region has the DNA TGTGCCAGCAGCTTAAGCGACAGGGGAGGGGGCTACACCTTC. Full variable domain (rest looked up from reference TRBV7-3 and TRBJ1-2): GAGVSQTPSNKVTEKGKYVELRCDPISGHTALYWYRQSLGQGPEFLIYFQGTGAADDSGLPNDRFFAVRPEGSVSTLKIQRTERGDSAVYLCASSLSDRGGGYTFGSGTRLTVV.

This chain connects TRBV6-5 to TRBJ1-6, with D maybe TRBD1 (5 bases). The ends were cut back, 5 bases at V and 5 bases at J, with 13 bases in the middle. Germline values: CDR1 MNHEY, CDR2 SVGAGI. The CDR3 consists of 15 residues. The CDR3 is CASSRQGLDNSPLHF. The CDR3 DNA follows: TGTGCCAGCAGTCGTCAGGGCTTGGATAATTCACCCCTCCACTTT.

The genes are TRBV5-5 and TRBJ2-7; D is unresolved. Trimming stripped 4 bases from V and 0 bases from J, with 11 bases between. The CDR3 covers 14 residues. Germline CDR1 is SGHKS and CDR2 is YYEKEE (reference sequence). The CDR3 DNA reads TGTGCCAGCAGCCTCGATCTTACCTCCTACGAGCAGTACTTC. The encoded protein is CASSLDLTSYEQYF.

This chain joins TRBV30 and TRBJ2-2, with D unclear. The CDR3 sequence is 14 residues long. V dropped 0 bases and J dropped 2 bases, with 7 bases sitting between them. Germline CDR1 GTSNPN, CDR2 SVGIG (reference sequence). CDR3 protein: CAWSVTTNTGELFF. CDR3 bases: TGTGCCTGGAGTGTTACCACAAACACCGGGGAGCTGTTTTTT.

This rearrangement joins TRBV5-1 to TRBJ2-3; 7 nucleotides line up with TRBD1. The CDR3 is made up of 16 amino acids. V dropped 4 bases and J dropped 0; count of bases not matched to a gene: 8. Looked up from germline, CDR1 is SGHRS and CDR2 is YFSETQ. The CDR3 protein is CASSPEDRYSTDTQYF. For the CDR3, the DNA is TGCGCCAGCAGCCCTGAGGACAGGTATAGCACAGATACGCAGTATTTT. Full variable domain (outside the CDR3, taken from reference TRBV5-1 and TRBJ2-3): KAGVTQTPRYLIKTRGQQVTLSCSPISGHRSVSWYQQTPGQGLQFLFEYFSETQRNKGNFPGRFSGRQFSNSRSEMNVSTLELGDSALYLCASSPEDRYSTDTQYFGPGTRLTVL.

V gene TRBV11-2 combines with J gene TRBJ2-7, with D perhaps TRBD2 (6 bases). The V end lost 5 bases, the J end lost 0 bases, and 20 bases lay between the germline ends. The CDR3 extends over 17 amino acids. Germline V gives CDR1 SGHAT, CDR2 FQNNGV. DNA for the CDR3: TGTGCCAGCAGCCCCCCGTTCGGCGGGGCGGTCTCCTACGAGCAGTACTTC. Translating gives CASSPPFGGAVSYEQYF.

The chain has TRBV6-4 and TRBJ2-1, with D possibly TRBD2 on 6 matching bases. The CDR3 has 13 residues. Germline V gene lookup returns CDR1 MRHNA and CDR2 SNTAGT. V gave up 4 bases and J gave up 15 bases, with 19 bases separating them. The CDR3 nucleotides read TGTGCCAGCAGTGGGCGCCGGGACGGGAGACGGTTCTTC. Its protein product is CASSGRRDGRRFF.

The chain combines TRBV19 with TRBJ1-2; D is perhaps TRBD1 (6 bases). The ends were cut back, 5 bases at V and 8 bases at J, with 15 bases in the middle. The CDR3 is 13 residues long. Germline CDR1 reads LNHDA; CDR2 reads SQIVND (reference sequence). The CDR3 loop reads CASSLTRGAGYTF. The CDR3 region has the DNA TGTGCCAGTAGTCTTACCCGGGGGGCCGGCTACACCTTC.

The chain recombines TRBV5-4 with TRBJ2-5, with TRBD1 matching 7 bases. J gave up 4 bases and V 3 bases, and 9 bases lay outside the gene matches. Germline CDR1 and CDR2: SGHNT and YYREEE (reference sequence). This CDR3 is 15 amino acids long. The CDR3: CASSSYDRAGETQYF. The CDR3 DNA reads as TGTGCCAGCAGCTCCTATGACAGGGCCGGAGAGACCCAGTACTTC.